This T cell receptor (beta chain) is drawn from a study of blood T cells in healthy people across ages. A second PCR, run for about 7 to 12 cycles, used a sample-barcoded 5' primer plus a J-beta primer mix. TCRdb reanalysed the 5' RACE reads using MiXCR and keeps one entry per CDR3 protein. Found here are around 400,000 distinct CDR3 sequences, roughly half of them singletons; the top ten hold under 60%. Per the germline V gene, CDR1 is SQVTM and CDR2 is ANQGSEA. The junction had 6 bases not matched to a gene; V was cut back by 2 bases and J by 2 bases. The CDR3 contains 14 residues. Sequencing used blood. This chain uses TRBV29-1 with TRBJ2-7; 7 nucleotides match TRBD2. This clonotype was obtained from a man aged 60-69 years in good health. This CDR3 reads CSVEFRGEPYEQYF. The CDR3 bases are TGCAGCGTTGAATTTCGGGGGGAACCCTACGAGCAGTACTTC.